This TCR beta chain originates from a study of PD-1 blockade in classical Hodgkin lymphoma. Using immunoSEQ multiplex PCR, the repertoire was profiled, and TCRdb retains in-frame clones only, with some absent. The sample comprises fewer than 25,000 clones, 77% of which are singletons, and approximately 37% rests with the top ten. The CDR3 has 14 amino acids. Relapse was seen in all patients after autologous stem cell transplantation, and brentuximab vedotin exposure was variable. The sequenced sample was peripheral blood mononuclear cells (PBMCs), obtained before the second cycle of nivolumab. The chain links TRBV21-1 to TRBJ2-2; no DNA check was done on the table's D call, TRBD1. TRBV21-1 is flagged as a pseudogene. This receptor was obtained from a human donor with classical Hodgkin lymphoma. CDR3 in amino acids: CASSKGRRRGELFF. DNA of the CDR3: TGTGCCAGCAGCAAAGGTCGGCGCAGGGGGGAGCTGTTTTTT.